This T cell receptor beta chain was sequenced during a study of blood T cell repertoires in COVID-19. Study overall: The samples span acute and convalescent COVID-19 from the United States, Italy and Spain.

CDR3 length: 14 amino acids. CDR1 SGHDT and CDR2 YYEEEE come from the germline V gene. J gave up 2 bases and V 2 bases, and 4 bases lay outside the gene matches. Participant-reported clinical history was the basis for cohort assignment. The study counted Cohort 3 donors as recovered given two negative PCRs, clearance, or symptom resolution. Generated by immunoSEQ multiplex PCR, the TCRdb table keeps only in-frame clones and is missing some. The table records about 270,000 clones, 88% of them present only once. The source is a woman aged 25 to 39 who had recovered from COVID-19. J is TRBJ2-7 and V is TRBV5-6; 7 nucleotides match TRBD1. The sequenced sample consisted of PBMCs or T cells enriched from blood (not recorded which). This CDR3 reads CASSLGDSAYEQYF. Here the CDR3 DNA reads TGTGCCAGCAGCTTAGGGGACAGCGCCTACGAGCAGTACTTC.